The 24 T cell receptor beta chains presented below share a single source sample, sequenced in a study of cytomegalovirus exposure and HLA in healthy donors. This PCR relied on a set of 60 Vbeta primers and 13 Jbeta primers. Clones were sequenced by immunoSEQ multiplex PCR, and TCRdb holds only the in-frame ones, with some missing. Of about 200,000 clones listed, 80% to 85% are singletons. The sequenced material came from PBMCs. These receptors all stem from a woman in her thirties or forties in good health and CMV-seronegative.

CDR3 coding DNA: TGTGCCAGCAGCCGAGGGACTAGCGGGAGGGCCGGACTCCATGAGCAGTTCTTC. Translation gives CASSRGTSGRAGLHEQFF. The chain links TRBV7-9 to TRBJ2-1, with 16 bases that match TRBD2. The CDR3 spans 18 residues. The germline V gene has CDR1 SEHNR and CDR2 FQNEAQ (reference sequence). Germline trimming cut 5 bases from V and 8 bases from J; bases unmatched to any gene: 12.

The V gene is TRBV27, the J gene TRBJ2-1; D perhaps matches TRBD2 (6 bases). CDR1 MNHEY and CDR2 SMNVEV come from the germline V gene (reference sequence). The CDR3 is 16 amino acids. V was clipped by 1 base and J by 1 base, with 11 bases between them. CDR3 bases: TGTGCCAGCAGTTTATATAGCGGTAATTCCTACAATGAGCAGTTCTTC. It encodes CASSLYSGNSYNEQFF.

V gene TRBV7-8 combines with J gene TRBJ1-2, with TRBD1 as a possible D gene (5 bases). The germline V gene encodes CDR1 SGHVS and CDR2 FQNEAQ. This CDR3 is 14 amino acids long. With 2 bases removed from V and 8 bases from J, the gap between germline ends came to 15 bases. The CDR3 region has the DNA TGTGCCAGCAGCTTAAAACTCGGGACTGTGGGCTACACCTTC. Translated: CASSLKLGTVGYTF.

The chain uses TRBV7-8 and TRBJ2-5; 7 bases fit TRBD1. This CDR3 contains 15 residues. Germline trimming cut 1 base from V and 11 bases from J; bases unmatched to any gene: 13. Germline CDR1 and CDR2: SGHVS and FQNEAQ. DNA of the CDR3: TGTGCCAGCAGCTTAGATTACGGGACAGAAGGGGAGCAGTACTTC. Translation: CASSLDYGTEGEQYF.

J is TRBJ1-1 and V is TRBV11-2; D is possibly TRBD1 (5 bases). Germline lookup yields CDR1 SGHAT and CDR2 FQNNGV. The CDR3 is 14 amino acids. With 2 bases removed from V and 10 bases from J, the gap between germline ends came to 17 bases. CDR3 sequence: CASSLSGTLGVAFF. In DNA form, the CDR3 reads TGTGCCAGCAGCTTAAGCGGGACCCTAGGGGTAGCTTTCTTT.

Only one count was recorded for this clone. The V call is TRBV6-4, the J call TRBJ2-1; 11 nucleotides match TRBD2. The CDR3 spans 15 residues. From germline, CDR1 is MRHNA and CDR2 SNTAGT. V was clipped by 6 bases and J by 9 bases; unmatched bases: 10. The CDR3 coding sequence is TGTGCCAGCAGCTACATAGCGGGAGGGCGCAGTGAGCAGTTCTTC. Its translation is CASSYIAGGRSEQFF.

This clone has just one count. The CDR3 region is CASSPGGQGSYGYTF. The CDR3 bases are TGTGCCAGCAGCCCTGGAGGGCAGGGTAGCTATGGCTACACCTTC. The chain carries TRBV21-1 and TRBJ1-2. TRBV21-1 is designated a pseudogene. The CDR3 extends over 15 amino acids.

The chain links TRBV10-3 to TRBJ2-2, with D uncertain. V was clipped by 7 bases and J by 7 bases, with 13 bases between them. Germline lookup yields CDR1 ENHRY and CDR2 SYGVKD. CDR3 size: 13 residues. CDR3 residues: CAITEPGYGELFF. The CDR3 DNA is TGTGCCATCACCGAACCCGGGTACGGGGAGCTGTTTTTT.

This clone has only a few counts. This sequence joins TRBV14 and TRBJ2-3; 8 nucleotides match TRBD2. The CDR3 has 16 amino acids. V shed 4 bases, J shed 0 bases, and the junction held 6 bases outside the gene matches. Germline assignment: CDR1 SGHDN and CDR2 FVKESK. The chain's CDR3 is CASSPRGGRSTDTQYF. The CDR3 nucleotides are TGTGCCAGCAGCCCCCGGGGGGGAAGAAGCACAGATACGCAGTATTTT.

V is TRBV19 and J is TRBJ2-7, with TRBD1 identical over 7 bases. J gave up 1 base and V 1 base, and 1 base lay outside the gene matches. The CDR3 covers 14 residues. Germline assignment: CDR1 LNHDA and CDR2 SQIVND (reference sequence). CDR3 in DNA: TGTGCCAGTAGTATAGGGACAGGTTCCTACGAGCAGTACTTC. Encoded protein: CASSIGTGSYEQYF.

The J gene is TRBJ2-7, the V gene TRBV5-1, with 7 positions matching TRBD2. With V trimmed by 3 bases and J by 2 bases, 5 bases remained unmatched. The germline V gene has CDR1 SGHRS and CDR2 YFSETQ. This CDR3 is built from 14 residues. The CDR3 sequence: CASSSSGGPYEQYF. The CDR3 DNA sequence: TGCGCCAGCAGCTCTAGCGGAGGCCCCTACGAGCAGTACTTC.

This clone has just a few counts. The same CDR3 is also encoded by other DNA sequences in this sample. The CDR3 sequence is CASSSRTSGSYNEQFF. The CDR3 coding sequence is TGTGCCAGCAGTTCTAGGACTAGCGGTTCCTACAATGAGCAGTTCTTC. The chain is built from TRBV6-5 and TRBJ2-1; 10 nucleotides align to TRBD2. After removal of 4 bases from V and 1 base from J, the junction contained 4 bases not matched to a gene. Germline V lookup: CDR1 MNHEY, CDR2 SVGAGI. CDR3 length: 16 residues.

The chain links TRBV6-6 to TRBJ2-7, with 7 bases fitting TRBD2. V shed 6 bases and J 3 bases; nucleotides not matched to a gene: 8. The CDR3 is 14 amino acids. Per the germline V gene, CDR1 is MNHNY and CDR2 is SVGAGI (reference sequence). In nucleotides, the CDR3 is TGTGCCAGCAGAGAGGGAGGGGCTGACTACGAGCAGTACGTC. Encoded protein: CASREGGADYEQYV.

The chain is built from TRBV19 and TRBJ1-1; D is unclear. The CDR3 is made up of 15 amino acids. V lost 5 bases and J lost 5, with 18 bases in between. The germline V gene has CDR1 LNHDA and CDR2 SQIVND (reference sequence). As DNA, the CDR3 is TGTGCCAGTAGTGATAATAATTGGAGGGAGACTGAAGCTTTCTTT. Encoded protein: CASSDNNWRETEAFF.

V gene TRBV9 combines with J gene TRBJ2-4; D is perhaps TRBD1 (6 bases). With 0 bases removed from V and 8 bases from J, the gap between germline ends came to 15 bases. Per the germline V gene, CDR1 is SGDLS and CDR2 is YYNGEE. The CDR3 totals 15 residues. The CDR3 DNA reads TGTGCCAGCAGCGTAGAGGCAGGGGCGAGGGACATTCAGTACTTC. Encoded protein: CASSVEAGARDIQYF.

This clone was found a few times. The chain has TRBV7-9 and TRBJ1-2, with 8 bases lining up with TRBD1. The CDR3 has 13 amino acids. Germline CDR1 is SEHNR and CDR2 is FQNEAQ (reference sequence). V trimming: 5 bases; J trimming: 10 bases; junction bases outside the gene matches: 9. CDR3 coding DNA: TGTGCCAGCAGCCCAGACAGGGGAGGGGTCTACACCTTC. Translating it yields CASSPDRGGVYTF.

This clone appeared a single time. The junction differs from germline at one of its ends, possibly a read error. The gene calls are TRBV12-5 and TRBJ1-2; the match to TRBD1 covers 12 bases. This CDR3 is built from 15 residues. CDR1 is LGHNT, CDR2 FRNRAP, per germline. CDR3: CASGVSGQGAGLGSF. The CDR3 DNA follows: TGTGCTAGTGGCGTATCGGGACAGGGGGCCGGACTTGGGTCCTTC.

CDR3 in DNA: TGTGCCAGCAGCTTTAATTCAGTCAATGAGCAGTTCTTC. This encodes CASSFNSVNEQFF. The gene calls are TRBV9 and TRBJ2-1; no firm D call. The CDR3 is 13 residues long. V lost 4 bases and J lost 6, with 11 bases in between. Germline CDR1 and CDR2: SGDLS and YYNGEE. The variable domain in full, with the rest retrieved from reference TRBV9 and TRBJ2-1, is DSGVTQTPKHLITATGQRVTLRCSPRSGDLSVYWYQQSLDQGLQFLIQYYNGEERAKGNILERFSAQQFPDLHSELNLSSLELGDSALYFCASSFNSVNEQFFGPGTRLTVL.

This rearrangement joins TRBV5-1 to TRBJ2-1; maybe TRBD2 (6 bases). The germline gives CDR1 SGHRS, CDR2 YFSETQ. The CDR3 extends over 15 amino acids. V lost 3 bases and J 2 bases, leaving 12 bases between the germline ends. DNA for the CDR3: TGCGCCAGCAGCTCGGAGGGAGGAACCTACAATGAGCAGTTCTTC. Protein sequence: CASSSEGGTYNEQFF.

The CDR3 protein is CASRMGLAVSGELFF. The CDR3 DNA sequence: TGTGCCAGCAGGATGGGACTAGCAGTTTCCGGGGAGCTGTTTTTT. This chain uses TRBV28 with TRBJ2-2, with TRBD2 matching 9 bases. Trimming cost V 6 bases and J 6 bases; bases outside gene matches: 8. Germline lookup yields CDR1 MDHEN and CDR2 SYDVKM. The CDR3 totals 15 residues.

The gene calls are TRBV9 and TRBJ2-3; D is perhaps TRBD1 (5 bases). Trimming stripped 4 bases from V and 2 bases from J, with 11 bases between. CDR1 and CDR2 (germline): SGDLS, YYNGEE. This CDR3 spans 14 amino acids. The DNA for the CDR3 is TGTGCCAGCAGCAGACGACAGTCCACAGATACGCAGTATTTT. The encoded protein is CASSRRQSTDTQYF.

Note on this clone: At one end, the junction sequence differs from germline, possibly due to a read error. The CDR3 is CSSSLATGTGGNGYTF. The CDR3 nucleotides read TGTTCCAGCAGCTTAGCGACCGGGACAGGGGGCAATGGCTACACCTTC. The V and J genes are TRBV7-9 and TRBJ1-2; 12 bases match TRBD1. Germline V gives CDR1 SEHNR, CDR2 FQNEAQ (reference sequence). This CDR3 region has 16 residues.

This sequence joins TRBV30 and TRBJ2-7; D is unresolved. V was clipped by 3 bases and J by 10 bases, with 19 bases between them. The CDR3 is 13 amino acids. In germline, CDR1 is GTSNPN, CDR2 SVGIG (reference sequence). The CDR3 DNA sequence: TGTGCCTGGAGCGGTCCCGTTAGCCCGGTCCAGTACTTC. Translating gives CAWSGPVSPVQYF.

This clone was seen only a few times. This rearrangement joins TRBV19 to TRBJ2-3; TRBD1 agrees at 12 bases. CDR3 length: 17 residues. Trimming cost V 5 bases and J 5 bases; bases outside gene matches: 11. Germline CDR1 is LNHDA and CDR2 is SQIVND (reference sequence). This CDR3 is CASSSRGQGAFRDTQYF. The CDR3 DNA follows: TGTGCCAGTAGTTCCCGGGGACAGGGGGCTTTTCGAGATACGCAGTATTTT.